This entry features one T cell receptor beta chain sequence. This record belongs to a study of cytotoxic CD8 clonotypes in ibrutinib-treated CLL. Whole-study context: In all, 10 to 11 patients were relapsed/refractory, approximately 16 were treatment-naive and 17 were IGHV unmutated. Partial response occurred in approximately 24 patients and complete response in 2; at median approximately 68 months, approximately 14 remained remitted and about 12 progressed. Once treatment had gone on for a median of around eleven months, range 6 to 36, response samples were drawn.

The CDR3 spans 14 residues. Germline-derived CDR1 and CDR2 are MNHNS and SASEGT. V lost 4 bases, J lost 7 bases, and 6 bases stayed unmatched. Assay used: immunoSEQ multiplex PCR; TCRdb lists only in-frame clones, some missing. The sample comprises 150,000 to 200,000 clones, roughly 88% of which are singletons, and around 2.7% rests with the top ten. The material was PBMCs, obtained at disease progression, from a patient treated with ibrutinib. This clonotype was obtained from a human donor with chronic lymphocytic leukemia. This chain uses TRBV6-1 with TRBJ2-7; TRBD1 matches at 11 bases. The CDR3, as DNA: TGTGCCAGCAGTGGACAGTGGGACAGGGGGGAGCAGTACTTC. As protein: CASSGQWDRGEQYF.